Detailed here is one T cell receptor (beta chain). Only in-frame clones appear in the TCRdb table, and some are missing; sequencing was by immunoSEQ multiplex PCR. The sample shows about 390,000 clones, around 85% of them seen only once. The sample comes from a study of Ad26.COV2.S vaccination and SARS-CoV-2 variants. The treatment here: around 19 received Ad26.COV2.S at low or high dose, single or two shots; about 5 received placebo; per-sample allocation not given. Sampling took place 63 days after the first vaccine or placebo injection. This CDR3 is 15 amino acids long. CDR1 MNHEY and CDR2 SMNVEV come from the germline V gene (reference sequence). The V end lost 0 bases, the J end lost 3 bases, and 11 bases lay between the germline ends.

The chain couples TRBV27 to TRBJ1-1; D perhaps matches TRBD1 (6 bases). The receptor was isolated from a person between 18 and 59 years old who received the Ad26.COV2.S COVID-19 vaccine or a placebo. The sequencing used peripheral blood, collected in a trial of Ad26.COV2.S vaccine versus placebo. The CDR3: CASSLSIGQHTEAFF. The CDR3 nucleotides read TGTGCCAGCAGTTTATCGATCGGACAGCACACTGAAGCTTTCTTT.